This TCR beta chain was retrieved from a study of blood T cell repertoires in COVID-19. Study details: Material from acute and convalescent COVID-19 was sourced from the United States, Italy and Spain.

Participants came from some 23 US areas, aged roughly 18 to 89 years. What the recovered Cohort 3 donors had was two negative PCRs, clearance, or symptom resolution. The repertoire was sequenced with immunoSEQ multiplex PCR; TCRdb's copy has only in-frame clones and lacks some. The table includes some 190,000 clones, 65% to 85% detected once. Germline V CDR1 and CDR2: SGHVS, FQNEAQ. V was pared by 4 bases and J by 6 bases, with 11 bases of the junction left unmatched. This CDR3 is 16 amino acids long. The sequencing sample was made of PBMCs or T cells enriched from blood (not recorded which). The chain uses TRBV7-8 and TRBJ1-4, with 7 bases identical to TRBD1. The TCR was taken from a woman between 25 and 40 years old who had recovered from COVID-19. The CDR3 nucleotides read TGTGCCAGCAGCTACCTTTTTGGGCAGGGGGATGAAAAACTGTTTTTT. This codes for CASSYLFGQGDEKLFF.